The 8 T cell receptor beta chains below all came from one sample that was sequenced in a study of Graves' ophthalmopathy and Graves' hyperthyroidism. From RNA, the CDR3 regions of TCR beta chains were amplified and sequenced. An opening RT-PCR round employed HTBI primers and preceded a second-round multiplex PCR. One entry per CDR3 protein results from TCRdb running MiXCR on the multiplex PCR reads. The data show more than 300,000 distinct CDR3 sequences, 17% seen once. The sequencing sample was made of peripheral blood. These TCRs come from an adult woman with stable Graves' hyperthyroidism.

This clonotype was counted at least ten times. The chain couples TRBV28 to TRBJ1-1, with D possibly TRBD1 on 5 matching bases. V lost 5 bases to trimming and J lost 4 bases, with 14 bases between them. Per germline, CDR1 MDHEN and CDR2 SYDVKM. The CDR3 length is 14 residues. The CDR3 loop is CASSPRDGLTEAFF. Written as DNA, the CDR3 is TGTGCCAGCAGTCCAAGGGACGGACTCACTGAAGCTTTCTTT.

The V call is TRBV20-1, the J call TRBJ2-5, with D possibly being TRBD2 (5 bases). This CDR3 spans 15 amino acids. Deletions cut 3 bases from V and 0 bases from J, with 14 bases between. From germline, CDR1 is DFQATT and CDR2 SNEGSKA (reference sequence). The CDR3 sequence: CSARTRGDYQETQYF. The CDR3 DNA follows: TGCAGTGCTAGGACCCGGGGTGACTACCAAGAGACCCAGTACTTC.

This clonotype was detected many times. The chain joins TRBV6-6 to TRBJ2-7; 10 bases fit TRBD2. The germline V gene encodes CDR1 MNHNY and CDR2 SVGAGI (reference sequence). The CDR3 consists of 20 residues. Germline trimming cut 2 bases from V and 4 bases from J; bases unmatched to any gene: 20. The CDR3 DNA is TGTGCCAGCAGTTACCGGGCGTCATCCACTAGCGGGACTACTGCTTACGAGCAGTACTTC. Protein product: CASSYRASSTSGTTAYEQYF.

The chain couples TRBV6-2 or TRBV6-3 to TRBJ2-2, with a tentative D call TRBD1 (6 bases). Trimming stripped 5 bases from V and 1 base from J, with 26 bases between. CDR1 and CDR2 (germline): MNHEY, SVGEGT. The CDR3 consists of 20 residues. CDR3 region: CASSRRLTSWGRRNTGELFF. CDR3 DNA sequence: TGTGCCAGCAGTCGTCGGTTAACGTCCTGGGGGCGTCGGAACACCGGGGAGCTGTTTTTT.

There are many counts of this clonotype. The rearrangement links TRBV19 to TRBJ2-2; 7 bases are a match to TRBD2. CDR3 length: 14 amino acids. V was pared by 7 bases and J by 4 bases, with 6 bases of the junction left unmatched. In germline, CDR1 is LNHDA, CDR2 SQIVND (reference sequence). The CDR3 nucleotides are TGTGCCAGTACCTCACCGGGGGGCACCGGGGAGCTGTTTTTT. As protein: CASTSPGGTGELFF.

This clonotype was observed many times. CDR3 in DNA: TGTGCCAGCAGCGGACAGGGAGCTGAAGCTTTCTTT. It is translated as CASSGQGAEAFF. This chain links TRBV9 with TRBJ1-1; 7 bases match TRBD1. This CDR3 has 12 residues. Germline loops: CDR1 SGDLS, CDR2 YYNGEE. V shed 3 bases and J 6 bases; nucleotides not matched to a gene: 2.

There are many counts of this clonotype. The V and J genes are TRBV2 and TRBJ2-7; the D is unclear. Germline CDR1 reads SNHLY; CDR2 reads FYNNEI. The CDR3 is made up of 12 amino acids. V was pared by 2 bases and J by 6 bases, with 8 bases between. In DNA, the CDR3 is TGTGCCAGCAGTGAACTGGTTTCCGAGCAGTACTTC. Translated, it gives CASSELVSEQYF.

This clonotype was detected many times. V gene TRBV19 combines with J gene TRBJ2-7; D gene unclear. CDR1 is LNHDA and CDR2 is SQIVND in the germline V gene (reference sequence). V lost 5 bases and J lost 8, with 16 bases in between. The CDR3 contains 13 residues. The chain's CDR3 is CASSSAYRSQQYF. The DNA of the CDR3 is TGTGCCAGTAGTTCCGCCTACCGGAGTCAGCAGTACTTC.